Below, 27 T cell receptor beta chains from the same sample are listed, as sequenced in a study of beta chain features in type 1 diabetes. Expressed TCRB transcripts were sequenced because the entire RNA isolate underwent reverse transcription. Profiled with immunoSEQ multiplex PCR; TCRdb holds only in-frame clones, not every one. The table records more than 300,000 clones, approximately 16% of them present only once. Sequenced sample: naive CD4+ T cells from blood. All receptors come from a woman younger than 30 in good health.

CDR3: CASSVAGGTYNEQFF. The CDR3 nucleotides read TGTGCCAGCAGCGTAGCGGGAGGAACCTACAATGAGCAGTTCTTC. V and J are TRBV6-4 and TRBJ2-1, with 10 bases lining up with TRBD2. The CDR3 spans 15 residues. Trimming cost V 6 bases and J 2 bases; bases outside gene matches: 4. Per germline, CDR1 MRHNA and CDR2 SNTAGT.

V and J are TRBV7-3 and TRBJ2-3; the D gene is possibly TRBD2 (5 bases). CDR1 and CDR2 from the germline V gene are SGHTA and FQGTGA. The CDR3 loop spans 15 amino acids. The ends were cut back, 1 base at V and 3 bases at J, with 11 bases in the middle. CDR3 DNA sequence: TGTGCCAGCAGCTTAAGTCCAAGGGAGACAGATACGCAGTATTTT. This translates into CASSLSPRETDTQYF.

This clone was recorded a few times. The chain has TRBV5-6 and TRBJ1-5, with TRBD1 matching over 9 bases. Germline CDR1 and CDR2: SGHDT and YYEEEE. V dropped 5 bases and J dropped 4; count of bases not matched to a gene: 4. The CDR3 has 14 residues. The DNA for the CDR3 is TGTGCCAGCAGAGCCGGGACAGGGAATCAGCCCCAGCATTTT. Its translation is CASRAGTGNQPQHF.

The gene calls are TRBV7-3 and TRBJ1-2, with TRBD1 matching 10 bases. Losses at the gene ends were 5 bases for V and 3 bases for J; bases not matched to a gene: 6. The germline V gene has CDR1 SGHTA and CDR2 FQGTGA. CDR3 length equals 15 residues. The chain's CDR3 is CASSGGQGTDYGYTF. CDR3 DNA sequence: TGTGCCAGCAGCGGGGGACAGGGGACCGACTATGGCTACACCTTC.

The chain is built from TRBV5-4 and TRBJ2-1; weak D call: TRBD2 (6 bases). V was trimmed by 2 bases and J by 8 bases, leaving 14 bases between them. CDR1 is SGHNT and CDR2 is YYREEE in the germline V gene (reference sequence). This CDR3 contains 14 residues. CDR3 sequence reads: CASSLRGGIDEQFF. For the CDR3, the DNA is TGTGCCAGCAGCTTACGTGGGGGGATAGATGAGCAGTTCTTC.

This clone was recorded a few times. The chain links TRBV7-9 to TRBJ2-3, with TRBD1 matching 10 bases. This CDR3 comprises 14 residues. Trimming removed 5 bases from V and 4 bases from J; junction bases left unmatched: 3. Germline CDR1 and CDR2: SEHNR and FQNEAQ (reference sequence). The CDR3 sequence is CASSRDRGPDTQYF. For the CDR3, the DNA is TGTGCCAGCAGCAGAGACAGGGGGCCAGATACGCAGTATTTT.

J is TRBJ2-1 and V is TRBV7-9, with D maybe TRBD2 (6 bases). Germline V CDR1 and CDR2: SEHNR, FQNEAQ (reference sequence). V was trimmed by 0 bases and J by 10 bases, leaving 22 bases between them. The CDR3 runs 17 residues. The CDR3 protein is CASSLAAIEDYSFEQFF. The CDR3 DNA is TGTGCCAGCAGCTTAGCAGCAATTGAGGACTATTCATTCGAGCAGTTCTTC.

The CDR3 sequence is CATSRDRERTPFQETQYF. The CDR3 nucleotides read TGTGCCACCAGCAGAGATCGGGAGCGCACCCCCTTCCAAGAGACCCAGTACTTC. This chain uses TRBV15 with TRBJ2-5; possible D gene TRBD2, 6 bases. The CDR3 totals 18 residues. CDR1 is LNHNV, CDR2 YYDKDF, per germline (reference sequence). Trimming took off 0 bases at V and 1 base at J, with 18 bases between the two ends.

The chain links TRBV27 to TRBJ2-3; 7 bases align to TRBD2. After removal of 8 bases from V and 2 bases from J, the junction contained 19 bases not matched to a gene. The germline V gene has CDR1 MNHEY and CDR2 SMNVEV (reference sequence). The CDR3 loop spans 18 amino acids. CDR3 nucleotides: TGTGCCAGCTATCGTCGGGGGGACTTTTTATGGGACACAGATACGCAGTATTTT. It specifies CASYRRGDFLWDTDTQYF.

This clone came up a few times. The CDR3 region is CSVGAGAFTVEQYF. DNA of the CDR3: TGCAGCGTTGGCGCCGGTGCCTTCACCGTCGAGCAGTACTTC. The chain is built from TRBV29-1 and TRBJ2-5; D gene ambiguous. With the DNA end fitting TRBJ2-7 better, the J assignment may be wrong. The germline CDR1 and CDR2 sequences are SQVTM and ANQGSEA. The CDR3 has 14 residues.

This clone was found a few times. V and J are TRBV29-1 and TRBJ2-1; TRBD2 agrees at 8 bases. Trimming took 0 bases from V and 4 from J; bases not matched to a gene: 5. Germline V lookup: CDR1 SQVTM, CDR2 ANQGSEA. This CDR3 spans 15 amino acids. The DNA of the CDR3 is TGCAGCGTTGAAGATCTCAGCGGGAGATACAATGAGCAGTTCTTC. Translated: CSVEDLSGRYNEQFF.

V gene TRBV27 combines with J gene TRBJ2-7, with 12 nucleotides matching TRBD2. This CDR3 region has 15 residues. V lost 5 bases and J lost 0; bases outside the gene matches: 2. Germline V lookup: CDR1 MNHEY, CDR2 SMNVEV (reference sequence). The CDR3 region has the DNA TGTGCCAGCAGTACGGGACTAGCGGGCTCCTACGAGCAGTACTTC. This gives the protein CASSTGLAGSYEQYF.

The sample holds a few counts of this clone. The chain has TRBV28 and TRBJ1-1; D is unclear. The V gene lost 1 base and the J gene lost 4 bases, with 19 bases spanning the gap. The length of the CDR3 is 17 residues. Germline CDR1 reads MDHEN; CDR2 reads SYDVKM. The DNA for the CDR3 is TGTGCCAGCAGTTTATCCGGCGGGTTTTATAGCGGCACTGAAGCTTTCTTT. Translating gives CASSLSGGFYSGTEAFF.

The chain couples TRBV20-1 to TRBJ2-3, with D possibly being TRBD1 (5 bases). There are 11 residues in the CDR3. V was cut by 7 bases and J by 2 bases, with 7 bases left in between. Germline CDR1 reads DFQATT; CDR2 reads SNEGSKA (reference sequence). The chain's CDR3 is CSGGLTDTQYF. The CDR3 nucleotides read TGCAGTGGGGGCCTCACAGATACGCAGTATTTT.

This clone was observed a few times. The chain is built from TRBV30 and TRBJ1-1, with TRBD1 matching 7 bases. There are 13 residues in the CDR3. J was trimmed by 4 bases and V by 4 bases; bases with no gene match: 6. Germline V gene lookup returns CDR1 GTSNPN and CDR2 SVGIG (reference sequence). CDR3 nucleotides: TGTGCCTGGAACGCAGCAGGGGGCACTGAAGCTTTCTTT. Translated: CAWNAAGGTEAFF.

This chain links TRBV29-1 with TRBJ2-5; 8 positions match TRBD1. The ends lost 8 bases at V and 5 bases at J; junction bases unmatched: 16. This CDR3 has 15 amino acids. Germline lookup yields CDR1 SQVTM and CDR2 ANQGSEA. CDR3 amino acids: CSPPPPGQGTETQYF. CDR3 bases: TGCAGCCCCCCACCTCCAGGACAGGGCACGGAGACCCAGTACTTC.

There are a few counts of this clone. The J gene is TRBJ2-1, the V gene TRBV5-1; the match to TRBD2 covers 11 bases. There are 16 residues in the CDR3. With 1 base clipped from V and 4 bases from J, the junction kept 4 bases outside the gene matches. CDR1 and CDR2 (germline): SGHRS, YFSETQ. The CDR3 DNA sequence: TGCGCCAGCAGCTTGACTAGCGGGAGTATATACAATGAGCAGTTCTTC. Translating it yields CASSLTSGSIYNEQFF.

The rearrangement joins TRBV2 to TRBJ1-1, with D perhaps matching TRBD1 (5 bases). Germline CDR1 is SNHLY and CDR2 is FYNNEI. Trimming shortened V by 3 bases and J by 9 bases, and 11 bases separated the two germline ends. The CDR3 loop spans 12 amino acids. The DNA of the CDR3 is TGTGCCAGCAGTGATGGGAGGGACCAAGCTTTCTTT. Residues: CASSDGRDQAFF.

This rearrangement joins TRBV28 to TRBJ1-2; a possible D gene is TRBD1 (5 bases). The V gene lost 2 bases and the J gene lost 4 bases, with 17 bases spanning the gap. This CDR3 spans 16 amino acids. In germline, CDR1 is MDHEN, CDR2 SYDVKM. In nucleotides, the CDR3 is TGTGCCAGCAGTTTAGCGAACCAGGGTACCCGCTATGGCTACACCTTC. This codes for CASSLANQGTRYGYTF.

This chain uses TRBV28 with TRBJ2-3; D not certain. CDR1 is MDHEN and CDR2 is SYDVKM in the germline V gene. CDR3 length: 15 residues. V was pared by 6 bases and J by 5 bases, with 18 bases between. The DNA of the CDR3 is TGTGCCAGCAGCGCTCAGGAATTTACCAGAGATACGCAGTATTTT. This gives the protein CASSAQEFTRDTQYF.

The chain is built from TRBV6-5 and TRBJ2-1; D remains ambiguous. The V gene lost 0 bases and the J gene lost 7 bases, with 13 bases spanning the gap. CDR1 and CDR2 from the germline V gene are MNHEY and SVGAGI. The CDR3 is 15 amino acids. The CDR3 nucleotides read TGTGCCAGCAGTTACTCGTCGACTTCCGGAAATGAGCAGTTCTTC. Translating gives CASSYSSTSGNEQFF.

This clone was seen more than once but under ten times. Within the sample, other DNA sequences also encode this same CDR3. This chain joins TRBV28 and TRBJ1-2, with unresolved D. Germline values: CDR1 MDHEN, CDR2 SYDVKM. This CDR3 spans 12 amino acids. V lost 4 bases and J lost 0, with 3 bases in between. CDR3 sequence: CASSSSNYGYTF. CDR3 DNA: TGTGCCAGCAGTTCGTCTAACTATGGCTACACCTTC.

This clone was observed a few times. The V and J genes are TRBV21-1 and TRBJ1-1. TRBV21-1 is termed a pseudogene. The CDR3 runs to 15 residues. The CDR3 protein is CASSKLRGTNTEAFF. The CDR3 region has the DNA TGTGCCAGCAGCAAATTGCGGGGGACGAACACTGAAGCTTTCTTT.

This clone has only a few counts. J is TRBJ2-1 and V is TRBV28; 9 nucleotides line up with TRBD2. Germline trimming cut 3 bases from V and 1 base from J; bases unmatched to any gene: 4. The CDR3 sequence is 16 residues long. Germline V gene lookup returns CDR1 MDHEN and CDR2 SYDVKM. The CDR3 DNA reads as TGTGCCAGCAGTTTGGGCGGGGGGGCTTCCTACAATGAGCAGTTCTTC. It is translated as CASSLGGGASYNEQFF.

This clone occurred a few times. J is TRBJ2-3 and V is TRBV7-2, with 9 positions matching TRBD2. The CDR3 has 16 amino acids. Germline V gives CDR1 SGHTA, CDR2 FQGNSA. The J segment lost 1 base and the V segment lost 2 bases, leaving 4 bases of the junction unmatched. In DNA form, the CDR3 reads TGTGCCAGCAGCTTAACGTTAGCGGGGGGCACAGATACGCAGTATTTT. It yields the protein CASSLTLAGGTDTQYF.

V gene TRBV7-7 combines with J gene TRBJ1-1, with no clear D. Trimming left V 5 bases short and J 7 bases short, with 17 bases between. Germline lookup yields CDR1 SSHAT and CDR2 FNYEAQ (reference sequence). This CDR3 has 14 residues. CDR3 nucleotides: TGTGCCAGCAGCCCCATAGGTTTAGAGGGTGAAGCTTTCTTT. Protein: CASSPIGLEGEAFF.

A few counts support this clone. The gene calls are TRBV6-5 and TRBJ2-3; 10 bases map to TRBD2. Germline CDR1 reads MNHEY; CDR2 reads SVGAGI. The CDR3 runs to 15 residues. Trimming removed 4 bases from V and 4 bases from J; junction bases left unmatched: 5. The chain's CDR3 is CASSSLAGVADTQYF. DNA for the CDR3: TGTGCCAGCAGTTCTCTAGCGGGAGTTGCAGATACGCAGTATTTT.